The next 19 T cell receptor beta chains were all read from a single sample in a study of shared clonotypes between healthy human individuals. Generated by immunoSEQ multiplex PCR, the TCRdb table keeps only in-frame clones and is missing some. The sample has 740,000 or so clones, around four fifths seen once; the top ten hold roughly 2%. Sequences were obtained from memory CD4+ T cells sorted from blood. This sample's subset: CD45RA-negative fraction. All receptors derive from a woman in her 30s in good health.

This clone has just one count. The chain recombines TRBV27 with TRBJ2-7; TRBD2 matches at 15 bases. CDR1 and CDR2 (germline): MNHEY, SMNVEV (reference sequence). The CDR3 covers 17 residues. Germline trimming cut 6 bases from V and 2 bases from J; bases unmatched to any gene: 8. The CDR3 protein is CASSRGLAGGIPYEQYF. The CDR3 bases are TGTGCCAGCAGCCGGGGACTAGCGGGAGGAATCCCCTACGAGCAGTACTTC.

The genes are TRBV4-1 and TRBJ2-1; D is ambiguous. Germline assignment: CDR1 MGHRA and CDR2 YSYEKL. This CDR3 has 13 residues. V lost 4 bases and J 15 bases, leaving 19 bases between the germline ends. The CDR3 nucleotides are TGCGCCAGCAGCCCAATAAAGCCATCCTCGATGTTCTTC. This encodes CASSPIKPSSMFF.

A remark on this clone: The sample has other DNA sequences that encode this CDR3 too. The chain joins TRBV29-1 to TRBJ2-7; D is unresolved. The CDR3 loop spans 12 amino acids. From germline, CDR1 is SQVTM and CDR2 ANQGSEA. The V end lost 4 bases, the J end lost 2 bases, and 9 bases lay between the germline ends. CDR3 DNA: TGCAGCGTTGGACGCACAACCTACGAGCAGTACTTC. Its protein product is CSVGRTTYEQYF.

The chain employs TRBV4-1 and TRBJ1-5, with D possibly TRBD1 on 5 matching bases. This CDR3 has 14 residues. The V end was cut by 5 bases, the J end by 4 bases, with 12 bases between. The germline CDR1 and CDR2 sequences are MGHRA and YSYEKL. The CDR3 region has the DNA TGCGCCAGCAGCTTACGGACACCTAATCAGCCCCAGCATTTT. Protein sequence: CASSLRTPNQPQHF.

The CDR3 nucleotides are TGTGCCAGCAGTTCCGCCGGCGGGAGGGATACGCAGTATTTT. Translated, it gives CASSSAGGRDTQYF. The rearrangement uses TRBV28 and TRBJ2-3; 8 nucleotides match TRBD2. This CDR3 comprises 14 residues. V was pared by 4 bases and J by 6 bases, with 6 bases of the junction left unmatched. CDR1 MDHEN and CDR2 SYDVKM come from the germline V gene.

This clone has at least ten counts. The chain joins TRBV30 to TRBJ2-5; 7 positions agree with TRBD1. This CDR3 is 14 amino acids long. Germline V lookup: CDR1 GTSNPN, CDR2 SVGIG (reference sequence). V shed 0 bases and J 5 bases; nucleotides not matched to a gene: 6. CDR3: CAWSVTGSPETQYF. DNA for the CDR3: TGTGCCTGGAGTGTGACAGGGTCCCCCGAGACCCAGTACTTC.

This chain connects TRBV28 to TRBJ2-5; D is possibly TRBD1 (7 bases). The CDR3 is made up of 17 amino acids. The germline V and J ends were trimmed by 3 bases and 2 bases, with 19 bases remaining between them. Germline V gene lookup returns CDR1 MDHEN and CDR2 SYDVKM. The CDR3 sequence is CASSFLADRPTQETQYF. The CDR3 DNA reads TGTGCCAGCAGTTTCTTAGCGGACAGGCCCACACAAGAGACCCAGTACTTC.

The chain links TRBV2 to TRBJ1-4; TRBD1 is a possible D gene (5 bases). The germline V and J ends were trimmed by 5 bases and 7 bases, with 14 bases remaining between them. The CDR3 is 14 residues long. Germline CDR1 and CDR2: SNHLY and FYNNEI. CDR3 residues: CASSQNRRGEKLFF. In DNA form, the CDR3 reads TGTGCCAGCAGTCAGAACCGAAGGGGTGAAAAACTGTTTTTT.

This clone was observed a few times. The rearrangement joins TRBV27 to TRBJ2-5; 10 positions match TRBD2. CDR3 length equals 16 residues. Germline values: CDR1 MNHEY, CDR2 SMNVEV (reference sequence). The ends lost 10 bases at V and 5 bases at J; junction bases unmatched: 16. The CDR3 here is CATWASGRGGGETQYF. Here the CDR3 DNA reads TGTGCCACCTGGGCTAGCGGGAGAGGGGGTGGGGAGACCCAGTACTTC.

This clone was detected only a few times. The chain combines TRBV28 with TRBJ2-7, with 7 bases aligning to TRBD1. This CDR3 spans 14 amino acids. Germline CDR1 and CDR2: MDHEN and SYDVKM. The V and J ends lost 6 bases and 3 bases, in that order; junction bases with no gene match: 8. CDR3 DNA: TGTGCCAGCAGCCGTGGGACAGAGAACTACGAGCAGTACTTC. Its protein is CASSRGTENYEQYF.

This clone was seen ten or more times. The V call is TRBV25-1, the J call TRBJ2-3, with D unclear. CDR3 size: 15 residues. CDR1 and CDR2 (germline): MGHDK, SYGVNS. V gave up 1 base and J gave up 5 bases, with 13 bases separating them. CDR3 coding DNA: TGTGCCAGCAGTGAATCCTCTGGACCCCAAGATACGCAGTATTTT. It specifies CASSESSGPQDTQYF. The full variable domain, with the rest looked up from reference TRBV25-1 and TRBJ2-3, is EADIYQTPRYLVIGTGKKITLECSQTMGHDKMYWYQQDPGMELHLIHYSYGVNSTEKGDLSSESTVSRIRTEHFPLTLESARPSHTSQYLCASSESSGPQDTQYFGPGTRLTVL.

The rearrangement uses TRBV9 and TRBJ2-2; 7 bases agree with TRBD2. This CDR3 is built from 16 residues. The V gene end was trimmed by 0 bases and the J gene end by 4 bases; junction bases not matched to a gene: 6. Germline CDR1 and CDR2: SGDLS and YYNGEE. CDR3 nucleotide sequence: TGTGCCAGCAGCGTAGGGGGCGGGAGTAGCACCGGGGAGCTGTTTTTT. Encoded protein: CASSVGGGSSTGELFF.

The gene calls are TRBV10-3 and TRBJ1-1, with D perhaps TRBD1 (5 bases). Germline assignment: CDR1 ENHRY and CDR2 SYGVKD. Trimming shortened V by 3 bases and J by 4 bases, and 12 bases separated the two germline ends. CDR3 size: 14 residues. The CDR3 region is CAISDPGKGTEAFF. The CDR3 nucleotides are TGTGCCATCAGTGACCCAGGGAAGGGCACTGAAGCTTTCTTT.

The chain couples TRBV29-1 to TRBJ1-5; D gene unclear. Germline V CDR1 and CDR2: SQVTM, ANQGSEA. The CDR3 totals 12 residues. Trimming shortened V by 6 bases and J by 2 bases, and 8 bases separated the two germline ends. The CDR3 DNA reads TGCAGCGTGCGACTGGGCAATCAGCCCCAGCATTTT. Encoded protein: CSVRLGNQPQHF.

The CDR3 DNA reads TGTGCCATCAGTGATTTACTAGCGGGAGATGGAGAGACCCAGTACTTC. Translated, it gives CAISDLLAGDGETQYF. The chain joins TRBV10-3 to TRBJ2-5; 11 bases are a match to TRBD2. The V gene's germline CDR1 is ENHRY and CDR2 SYGVKD. With 3 bases clipped from V and 4 bases from J, the junction kept 7 bases outside the gene matches. This CDR3 contains 16 residues.

The CDR3 DNA sequence: TGTGCCACTACCAGCGGGAGGGGATTGGGCGATGAGCAGTTCTTC. Encoded protein: CATTSGRGLGDEQFF. The V and J genes are TRBV19 and TRBJ2-1, with TRBD2 matching 10 bases. CDR1 and CDR2 (germline): LNHDA, SQIVND (reference sequence). With 10 bases clipped from V and 8 bases from J, the junction kept 14 bases outside the gene matches. The CDR3 is 15 residues long.

This chain connects TRBV28 to TRBJ2-1; the D gene is possibly TRBD2 (5 bases). CDR3 length: 15 residues. V shed 7 bases and J shed 0 bases, with 13 bases lying between them. In germline, CDR1 is MDHEN, CDR2 SYDVKM. CDR3 amino acids: CASIGGSSSYNEQFF. CDR3 coding DNA: TGTGCCAGCATCGGCGGGTCCAGCTCCTACAATGAGCAGTTCTTC.

In this sample, this clone is medium-sized (0.01 to 0.1%). The CDR3: CASRPGGFYNEQFF. CDR3 coding DNA: TGTGCCAGTAGGCCGGGTGGGTTCTACAATGAGCAGTTCTTC. The genes are TRBV19 and TRBJ2-1; D is ambiguous. CDR1 is LNHDA, CDR2 SQIVND, per germline (reference sequence). The CDR3 spans 14 residues. The V and J ends lost 6 bases and 3 bases respectively, with 12 bases between them.

The J gene is TRBJ2-2, the V gene TRBV2; TRBD2 matches 8 bases. Losses at the gene ends were 7 bases for V and 6 bases for J; bases not matched to a gene: 10. Germline-derived CDR1 and CDR2 are SNHLY and FYNNEI. The CDR3 covers 15 residues. For the CDR3, the DNA is TGTGCCAGCATGGTCGATAGCGGGACCGCCGGGGAGCTGTTTTTT. Encoded protein: CASMVDSGTAGELFF.